The clone carrying this T cell receptor (beta chain) was recorded only once. The target antigen is unknown. V gave up 3 bases and J gave up 7 bases; unmatched junction bases: 9. The germline CDR1 and CDR2 sequences are MNHNS and SASEGT. CDR3 length: 15 residues. PCR involved 60 Vbeta and 13 Jbeta primers. Assay: immunoSEQ multiplex PCR; the TCRdb copy retains only in-frame clones and omits some. This sample has 150,000 to 200,000 clones, with about 90% found just once. These data come from a study of cytomegalovirus exposure and HLA in healthy donors. Broader study findings: In a later analysis, parvovirus B19, influenza, CMV and Epstein-Barr virus appeared linked to several top co-occurrence clusters. It was 150 or so TCR beta chains that were listed as cytomegalovirus-associated.

This clonotype originated in a girl in the first two years of life in good health and CMV-seronegative. Sequencing was done on a sample of PBMCs. The chain uses TRBV6-1 and TRBJ1-1; the match to TRBD1 covers 9 bases. CDR3 loop: CASSDRPGTGFEAFF. The CDR3 DNA reads as TGTGCCAGCAGTGACCGACCCGGGACAGGGTTTGAAGCTTTCTTT.